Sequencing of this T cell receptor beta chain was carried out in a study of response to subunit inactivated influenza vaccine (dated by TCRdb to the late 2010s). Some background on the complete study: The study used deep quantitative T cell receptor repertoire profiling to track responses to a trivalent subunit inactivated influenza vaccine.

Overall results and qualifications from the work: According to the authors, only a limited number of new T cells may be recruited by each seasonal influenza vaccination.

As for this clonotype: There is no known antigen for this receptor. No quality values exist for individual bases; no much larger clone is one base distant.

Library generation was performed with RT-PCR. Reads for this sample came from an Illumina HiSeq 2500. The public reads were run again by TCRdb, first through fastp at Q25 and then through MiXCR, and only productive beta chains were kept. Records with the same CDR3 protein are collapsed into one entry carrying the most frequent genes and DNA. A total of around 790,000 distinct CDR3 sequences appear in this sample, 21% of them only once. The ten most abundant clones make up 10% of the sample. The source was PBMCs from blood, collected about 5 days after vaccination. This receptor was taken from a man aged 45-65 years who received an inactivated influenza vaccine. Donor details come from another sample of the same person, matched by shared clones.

The nucleotides read TGTGCCAGCAGTCGGACAGCCCCCTACGAGCAGTACTTC. The encoded protein is CASSRTAPYEQYF. The chain was built from TRBV12-3 or TRBV12-4 and TRBJ2-7; a tentative D match to TRBD1 spans 6 bases. The CDR3, cysteine through phenylalanine, is 13 amino acids long. Only CDR3 DNA is held: 39 bases, read in frame from base 1. V is clipped by 5 bases and J by 2 bases, and the sequence between their germline boundaries is 10 bases long.